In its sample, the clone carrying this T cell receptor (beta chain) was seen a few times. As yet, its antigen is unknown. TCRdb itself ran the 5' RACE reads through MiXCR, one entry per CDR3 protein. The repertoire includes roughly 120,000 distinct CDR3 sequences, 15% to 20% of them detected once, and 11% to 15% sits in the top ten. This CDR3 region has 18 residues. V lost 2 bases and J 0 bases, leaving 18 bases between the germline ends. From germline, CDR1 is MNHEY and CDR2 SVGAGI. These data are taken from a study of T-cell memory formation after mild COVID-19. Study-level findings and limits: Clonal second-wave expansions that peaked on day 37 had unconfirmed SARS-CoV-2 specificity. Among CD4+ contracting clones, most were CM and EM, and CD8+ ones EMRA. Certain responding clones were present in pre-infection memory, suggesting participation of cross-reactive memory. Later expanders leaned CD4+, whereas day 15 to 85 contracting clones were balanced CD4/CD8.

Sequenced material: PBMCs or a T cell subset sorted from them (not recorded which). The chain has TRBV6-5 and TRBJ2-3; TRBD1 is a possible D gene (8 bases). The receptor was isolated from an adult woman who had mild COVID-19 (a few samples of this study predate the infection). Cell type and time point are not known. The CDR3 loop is CASSYEQGGISSTDTQYF. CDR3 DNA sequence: TGTGCCAGCAGTTACGAACAGGGGGGGATTTCTAGCACAGATACGCAGTATTTT.